This entry lists 17 T cell receptor beta chains sequenced from one sample in a study of molecular identifiers for immune sequencing clone quantification (dated by TCRdb to the late 2010s). The library was prepared using PCR. This sample was sequenced with an Illumina HiSeq 4000. In TCRdb, the public reads were trimmed at Q25 with fastp and aligned with MiXCR, with productive beta chains retained. Records with the same CDR3 protein are collapsed into one entry carrying the most frequent genes and DNA. Within this sample are more than 250,000 distinct CDR3 sequences, with 20% to 25% of them counted one time only. Together, the top ten hold approximately 0.8% of the sample. The sequenced sample consisted of naive CD8+ T cells from blood, with Jurkat cell RNA spiked in. The label giving this sample's cell subset or site can be read as: FACS-sorted CD8+CD4-CCR7+CD45RA+ naive T cells. Every receptor here comes from a human donor in good health. Some libraries in this study had Jurkat cell RNA spiked in.

This clonotype was seen ten or more times. The V call is TRBV4-1, the J call TRBJ1-5, with D unclear. V was clipped by 1 base and J by 4 bases, with 11 bases between them. The CDR3 spans 15 residues. In germline, CDR1 is MGHRA, CDR2 YSYEKL. Here the CDR3 reads CASSQVEQRNQPQHF. DNA for the CDR3: TGCGCCAGCAGCCAAGTGGAACAGCGAAATCAGCCCCAGCATTTT.

As regards this clonotype: This may be a read error: a much more frequent sequence differs by one nucleotide. The CDR3 end shows no conserved phenylalanine or tryptophan, and so a read error is likely. The chain has TRBV4-1 and TRBJ1-1, with D maybe TRBD1 (5 bases). The V end lost 0 bases, the J end lost 8 bases, and 10 bases lay between the germline ends. There are 13 residues in the CDR3. Germline-derived CDR1 and CDR2 are MGHRA and YSYEKL. CDR3 amino acids: CASSQDWGDEAFL. The CDR3 DNA follows: TGCGCCAGCAGCCAAGATTGGGGCGACGAAGCTTTCCTT.

The table lists this clonotype with many counts. The chain recombines TRBV7-8 with TRBJ1-1; no clear D gene. V gave up 5 bases and J gave up 2 bases, with 9 bases separating them. The germline gives CDR1 SGHVS, CDR2 FQNEAQ. The CDR3 sequence is 13 residues long. The CDR3 region is CASSPGPNTEAFF. The CDR3 bases are TGTGCCAGCAGCCCTGGGCCAAACACTGAAGCTTTCTTT. Full variable domain (rest looked up from reference TRBV7-8 and TRBJ1-1): GAGVSQSPRYKVAKRGQDVALRCDPISGHVSLFWYQQALGQGPEFLTYFQNEAQLDKSGLPSDRFFAERPEGSVSTLKIQRTQQEDSAVYLCASSPGPNTEAFFGQGTRLTVV.

Concerning this clonotype: Germline and junction disagree at one end, which may indicate a read error. The chain couples TRBV6-5 to TRBJ1-1, with D hard to call. The CDR3 loop spans 11 amino acids. Germline assignment: CDR1 MNHEY and CDR2 SVGAGI. CDR3: CTSSHGIEAFF. The CDR3 bases are TGTACCAGCAGTCACGGTATTGAAGCTTTCTTT.

This clonotype has more than one count but fewer than ten. The J gene is TRBJ1-2, the V gene TRBV4-3; weak D call: TRBD1 (5 bases). V was pared by 0 bases and J by 8 bases, with 19 bases between. CDR1 is LGHNA, CDR2 YSLEER, per germline. The CDR3 sequence is 16 residues long. The chain's CDR3 is CASSQDLGPPPQGYTF. The CDR3, as DNA: TGCGCCAGCAGCCAAGACCTGGGACCGCCACCCCAGGGCTACACCTTC.

The chain employs TRBV7-3 and TRBJ2-3; 8 nucleotides align to TRBD2. There are 18 residues in the CDR3. Germline loops: CDR1 SGHTA, CDR2 FQGTGA. The J segment lost 0 bases and the V segment lost 1 base, leaving 9 bases of the junction unmatched. Here the CDR3 DNA reads TGTGCCAGCAGCTTAAACCGAGTTAGCGGGGCTAGCACAGATACGCAGTATTTT. Translating gives CASSLNRVSGASTDTQYF. The full variable domain, in which reference TRBV7-3 and TRBJ2-3 provide the parts outside the CDR3, is GAGVSQTPSNKVTEKGKYVELRCDPISGHTALYWYRQSLGQGPEFLIYFQGTGAADDSGLPNDRFFAVRPEGSVSTLKIQRTERGDSAVYLCASSLNRVSGASTDTQYFGPGTRLTVL.

The genes are TRBV4-1 and TRBJ2-7; possible D gene TRBD2, 5 bases. CDR1 and CDR2 (germline): MGHRA, YSYEKL. The V and J ends lost 2 bases and 3 bases respectively, with 17 bases between them. This CDR3 contains 16 residues. The CDR3 loop reads CASSQLVRTSYYEQYF. In nucleotides, the CDR3 is TGCGCCAGCAGCCAACTGGTCAGGACTTCCTACTACGAGCAGTACTTC.

Note on this clonotype: A much bigger clone sits one base away, suggesting this may be a read error. The CDR3 loop reads CASRPVDRNTGAFF. The CDR3 DNA reads TGTGCCAGCAGGCCTGTAGACCGAAACACTGGAGCTTTCTTT. This chain connects TRBV7-9 to TRBJ1-1; no reliable D call. Germline CDR1 reads SEHNR; CDR2 reads FQNEAQ (reference sequence). This CDR3 spans 14 amino acids.

This clonotype showed up many times. The rearrangement uses TRBV29-1 and TRBJ2-7; maybe TRBD1 (7 bases). CDR3 length: 13 residues. The germline V gene has CDR1 SQVTM and CDR2 ANQGSEA. Trimming left V 6 bases short and J 2 bases short, with 14 bases between. The CDR3 nucleotides are TGCAGCGTGCGGCAGGGGGGCCCCTACGAGCAGTACTTC. It codes for CSVRQGGPYEQYF.

A note on this clonotype: This may come from a read error, since a much larger clone is one base off. The missing conserved phenylalanine or tryptophan at the end of this CDR3 makes a read error likely. The limits of the CDR3 on the DNA are not certain, so only TCRdb's listed CDR3 is given. This sequence joins TRBV30 and TRBJ2-1; no check of the table's D call, TRBD2, against the DNA was made. Including both end residues, the CDR3 is 12 amino acids long. Germline CDR1 GTSNPN, CDR2 SVGIG (reference sequence). The CDR3 reads CAWSSQGRDLLL.

This clonotype was found many times. CDR3 coding DNA: TGTGCCAGCAGCTCCCCTAGCGAAACAGGGGTAATTAACACCGGGGAGCTGTTTTTT. It yields the protein CASSSPSETGVINTGELFF. The rearrangement joins TRBV7-6 to TRBJ2-2, with a tentative D call TRBD1 (7 bases). V was cut by 4 bases and J by 2 bases, with 23 bases left in between. The CDR3 is 19 residues long. CDR1 and CDR2 from the germline V gene are SGHVS and FNYEAQ.

The table lists this clonotype with many counts. The CDR3 DNA reads as TGCGCCAGCAGCCAAGAGGCTAGCGGGGGGCCGAGCTCCTACAATGAGCAGTTCTTC. Residues: CASSQEASGGPSSYNEQFF. V usage is TRBV4-3 and J usage is TRBJ2-1; 11 bases match TRBD2. This CDR3 comprises 19 residues. Germline trimming cut 0 bases from V and 0 bases from J; bases unmatched to any gene: 7. Germline V gene sequence: CDR1 LGHNA, CDR2 YSLEER.

This clonotype came up many times. The rearrangement joins TRBV30 to TRBJ1-1; no clear D. Germline V gene sequence: CDR1 GTSNPN, CDR2 SVGIG (reference sequence). The CDR3 is 13 amino acids. V was pared by 0 bases and J by 4 bases, with 9 bases between. The chain's CDR3 is CAWSVEGSTEAFF. For the CDR3, the DNA is TGTGCCTGGAGTGTAGAGGGATCCACTGAAGCTTTCTTT.

This clonotype was detected many times. This chain joins TRBV7-9 and TRBJ2-7; D unresolved. The CDR3 runs to 13 residues. The V and J ends lost 5 bases and 4 bases respectively, with 12 bases between them. Germline V gene lookup returns CDR1 SEHNR and CDR2 FQNEAQ (reference sequence). The CDR3, as DNA: TGTGCCAGCAGCGGCACGTTGCGGTACGAGCAGTACTTC. Its protein is CASSGTLRYEQYF.

On this clonotype: A much larger clone differs by one base, so this may be a read error. The chain employs TRBV27 and TRBJ2-5; 7 bases align to TRBD1. J was trimmed by 1 base and V by 6 bases; bases with no gene match: 2. Germline V lookup: CDR1 MNHEY, CDR2 SMNVEV (reference sequence). The CDR3 sequence is 13 residues long. CDR3 amino acids: CASRGTAQETQYF. The CDR3 bases are TGTGCCAGCAGGGGGACAGCCCAAGAGACCCAGTACTTC.

V usage is TRBV12-3 or TRBV12-4 and J usage is TRBJ2-3; either TRBD1 or TRBD2 may fit D (5 bases each). V lost 2 bases, J lost 2 bases, and 11 bases lay in between. The CDR3 runs 15 residues. The CDR3, as DNA: TGTGCCAGCAGTTTAAGGGACGAGTACACAGATACGCAGTATTTT. Translated, it gives CASSLRDEYTDTQYF.

This clonotype was seen a handful of times. This chain links TRBV14 with TRBJ2-3, with a weak D call TRBD1 (6 bases). Germline loops: CDR1 SGHDN, CDR2 FVKESK. Trimming shortened V by 5 bases and J by 4 bases, and 13 bases separated the two germline ends. CDR3 size: 14 residues. The CDR3 region has the DNA TGTGCCAGCAGCGTTGTGGGGGCCCCAGATACGCAGTATTTT. This sequence encodes CASSVVGAPDTQYF.